This T cell receptor (beta chain) was observed in a study of cytomegalovirus exposure and HLA in healthy donors. Study findings and constraints: In the 95 to 150 validation repertoires, more than 85% of cluster scores exceeded 0, per a later analysis. In vitro checks showed that a few CMV-associated chains really do target CMV antigens.

Using immunoSEQ multiplex PCR, the repertoire was profiled, and TCRdb retains in-frame clones only, with some absent. This sample yields 200,000 to 250,000 clones, of which around nine tenths are seen a single time; roughly 3% belongs to the top ten. In regard to this clone: Its antigen is undetermined.

Deletions cut 4 bases from V and 0 bases from J, with 12 bases between. This CDR3 spans 15 amino acids. Germline CDR1 SGHRS, CDR2 YFSETQ. The sample taken for sequencing was PBMCs. V and J are TRBV5-1 and TRBJ2-3, with a weak D call TRBD1 (6 bases). This TCR was sampled from a woman between 18 and 29 years old in good health and CMV-seronegative. The CDR3 reads CASSAGQFSTDTQYF. The CDR3 coding sequence is TGCGCCAGCAGCGCAGGACAGTTTAGCACAGATACGCAGTATTTT.